Only a few counts were recorded for the clone carrying this TCR beta chain. The data stem from a study of blood T cell repertoires in COVID-19. Trimming removed 3 bases from V and 2 bases from J, with 11 bases in between. Germline-derived CDR1 and CDR2 are DFQATT and SNEGSKA (reference sequence). This CDR3 region has 14 residues. TCRdb keeps only in-frame clones here, not all; method: immunoSEQ multiplex PCR. The table has 150,000 or so clones, 85% to 90% seen once. The sequence came from a man aged 45 to 65 with active or convalescent COVID-19. The V gene is TRBV20-1, the J gene TRBJ1-5; the D gene is possibly TRBD1 (5 bases). The sample consisted of peripheral blood. CDR3 region: CSASPGDGNQPQHF. Written as DNA, the CDR3 is TGCAGTGCTAGTCCGGGGGACGGCAATCAGCCCCAGCATTTT.